This T cell receptor beta chain was recorded in a study of blood T cells in healthy people across ages. Study-wide points: Because donor CMV status was unknown, expanded clonotype changes were possibly confounded. It was held that diversity estimates obtained from one million T cells represented underestimates.

Looked up from germline, CDR1 is SGHRS and CDR2 is YFSETQ. This CDR3 contains 15 residues. A remark on this clonotype: As yet, its antigen is unknown. The junction does not match germline at one end; this may be a read error.

PCR was performed a second time for roughly 6 to 12 cycles using a sample-barcoded 5' primer and a J-beta primer mix. TCRdb re-called the 5' RACE reads through MiXCR, storing one row per CDR3 protein. The profile shows 650,000 to 800,000 distinct CDR3 sequences, more than 45% of them singletons. Healthy Caucasian individuals from Russia aged 6 to 90 were enrolled as donors. The receptor comes from a woman aged 80 or over in good health. The sample taken for sequencing was blood. The chain has TRBV5-1 and TRBJ2-5; the D call may be TRBD1 or TRBD2 (5 bases each). The CDR3 region has the DNA TGCGCCGGCAGCCTGGGACCTCAGGCCCAAGAGACCCAGTACTTC. Translation: CAGSLGPQAQETQYF. The complete variable domain, with remaining parts taken from reference TRBV5-1 and TRBJ2-5, reads KAGVTQTPRYLIKTRGQQVTLSCSPISGHRSVSWYQQTPGQGLQFLFEYFSETQRNKGNFPGRFSGRQFSNSRSEMNVSTLELGDSALYLCAGSLGPQAQETQYFGPGTRLLVL.